These 28 T cell receptor beta chains came from one sample sequenced in a study of blood T cell repertoires in COVID-19. TCRdb's table, derived via immunoSEQ multiplex PCR, lists solely in-frame clones and lacks some. Of about 160,000 clones listed, about four fifths are singletons. The sample taken for sequencing was peripheral blood. These receptor sequences come from a man aged 18 to 29 with active or convalescent COVID-19.

The gene calls are TRBV18 and TRBJ2-6, with a tentative D call TRBD1 (6 bases). Trimming left V 6 bases short and J 1 base short, with 10 bases between. Germline assignment: CDR1 KGHSH and CDR2 LQKENI. This CDR3 contains 15 residues. The CDR3 nucleotides read TGTGCCAGCTCTCTCCAGGGGTCTGGGGCCAACGTCCTGACTTTC. This encodes CASSLQGSGANVLTF.

The chain recombines TRBV6-5 with TRBJ2-1; TRBD2 agrees at 10 bases. The CDR3 is made up of 13 amino acids. The germline CDR1 and CDR2 sequences are MNHEY and SVGAGI. V lost 8 bases, J lost 6 bases, and 4 bases stayed unmatched. The CDR3 loop is CASVLAGANEQFF. CDR3 bases: TGTGCCAGCGTCCTAGCGGGAGCCAATGAGCAGTTCTTC.

The chain uses TRBV6-5 and TRBJ1-4, with D possibly being TRBD1 (6 bases). Trimming shortened V by 2 bases and J by 5 bases, and 15 bases separated the two germline ends. This CDR3 comprises 16 residues. Germline V gene data show CDR1 as MNHEY and CDR2 as SVGAGI. The CDR3 spells CASSYRRDIVNEKLFF. As DNA, the CDR3 is TGTGCCAGCAGTTACCGCAGGGACATAGTGAATGAAAAACTGTTTTTT.

As concerns this clone: One junction end does not reproduce the germline sequence, and a read error may be involved. The rearrangement joins TRBV2 to TRBJ2-5; tentative D call: TRBD1 (6 bases). Germline values: CDR1 SNHLY, CDR2 FYNNEI. The CDR3 covers 15 residues. The CDR3 protein is CASSPYWDKQETRYF. The CDR3 DNA reads TGTGCCAGCAGTCCTTACTGGGACAAACAAGAGACCCGGTACTTC.

The rearrangement joins TRBV19 to TRBJ2-6; D unclear. From germline, CDR1 is LNHDA and CDR2 SQIVND (reference sequence). Trimming took 6 bases from V and 0 from J, leaving 18 bases between them. The CDR3 loop spans 18 amino acids. The CDR3 bases are TGTGCCAGTAGCCCTCAACCGGGTGAGAGCTCTGGGGCCAACGTCCTGACTTTC. It translates to CASSPQPGESSGANVLTF. The variable domain in full, completed from reference TRBV19 and TRBJ2-6, reads DGGITQSPKYLFRKEGQNVTLSCEQNLNHDAMYWYRQDPGQGLRLIYYSQIVNDFQKGDIAEGYSVSREKKESFPLTVTSAQKNPTAFYLCASSPQPGESSGANVLTFGAGSRLTVL.

In this sample, this clone turned up many times. V and J are TRBV21-1 and TRBJ2-7; TRBD2 is the table's D call, not checked against the DNA. TRBV21-1 has pseudogene status. CDR3 size: 11 residues. This CDR3 reads CASSSVYEQYF. The CDR3 DNA sequence: TGTGCCAGCAGCAGCGTCTACGAGCAGTACTTC.

V is TRBV10-3 and J is TRBJ1-1, with 7 bases lining up with TRBD1. Germline V gives CDR1 ENHRY, CDR2 SYGVKD. Trimming removed 8 bases from V and 5 bases from J; junction bases left unmatched: 8. The CDR3 totals 13 residues. CDR3 sequence (DNA): TGTGCCATCGCAGACAGGGTTGAAACTGAAGCTTTCTTT. Protein sequence: CAIADRVETEAFF.

CDR3 amino acids: CAWTRGASSGNTIYF. CDR3 coding DNA: TGTGCCTGGACTCGCGGGGCAAGCTCTGGAAACACCATATATTTT. V usage is TRBV30 and J usage is TRBJ1-3; D possibly corresponds to TRBD1 (5 bases). This CDR3 comprises 15 residues. Between the trimmed V and J ends, which lost 4 bases and 0 bases, there was a span of 13 bases. From germline, CDR1 is GTSNPN and CDR2 SVGIG (reference sequence).

V and J are TRBV2 and TRBJ1-1; the D is unclear. The CDR3 sequence is 13 residues long. Germline V gene sequence: CDR1 SNHLY, CDR2 FYNNEI. Between the trimmed V and J ends, which lost 4 bases and 3 bases, there was a span of 9 bases. The chain's CDR3 is CASSAEQYTEAFF. The CDR3 bases are TGTGCCAGCAGTGCTGAACAGTACACTGAAGCTTTCTTT.

This sequence joins TRBV6-1 and TRBJ2-1, with TRBD2 matching 15 bases. The J segment lost 7 bases and the V segment lost 4 bases, leaving 5 bases of the junction unmatched. CDR3 size: 16 residues. Germline V gives CDR1 MNHNS, CDR2 SASEGT. The CDR3 reads CASSGGLAGGHNEQFF. CDR3 bases: TGTGCCAGCAGTGGAGGACTAGCGGGGGGGCATAATGAGCAGTTCTTC.

The gene calls are TRBV28 and TRBJ1-1, with D perhaps TRBD1 (6 bases). Germline lookup yields CDR1 MDHEN and CDR2 SYDVKM. V was cut by 8 bases and J by 8 bases, with 15 bases left in between. The CDR3 runs to 12 residues. The CDR3 DNA sequence: TGTGCCAGCCTGCCAAGGACAGCGGAAGCTTTCTTT. Protein: CASLPRTAEAFF.

In DNA form, the CDR3 reads TGTGCCAGCTCACCCGGGACAGGGCCCACCTACGAGCAGTACTTC. The encoded protein is CASSPGTGPTYEQYF. The rearrangement links TRBV18 to TRBJ2-7; 9 bases agree with TRBD1. This CDR3 contains 15 residues. CDR1 and CDR2 (germline): KGHSH, LQKENI. V dropped 3 bases and J dropped 2; count of bases not matched to a gene: 5.

The chain is built from TRBV9 and TRBJ2-3; 8 bases map to TRBD2. CDR1 and CDR2 from the germline V gene are SGDLS and YYNGEE. The length of the CDR3 is 15 residues. V dropped 3 bases and J dropped 2; count of bases not matched to a gene: 5. In DNA form, the CDR3 reads TGTGCCAGCAGCGGTCAGCGGGGGACCACAGATACGCAGTATTTT. It translates to CASSGQRGTTDTQYF.

This clone was detected only a few times. The chain uses TRBV4-2 and TRBJ1-5; D remains unclear. Trimming stripped 0 bases from V and 2 bases from J, with 8 bases between. The length of the CDR3 is 15 residues. Germline V gene lookup returns CDR1 LGHNA and CDR2 YNFKEQ. This chain's CDR3 is CASSQDSDRNQPQHF. CDR3 DNA sequence: TGTGCCAGCAGCCAAGATTCAGATCGCAATCAGCCCCAGCATTTT.

The gene calls are TRBV18 and TRBJ1-3; D is perhaps TRBD1 (5 bases). This CDR3 region has 20 residues. Germline V gives CDR1 KGHSH, CDR2 LQKENI. The V end was cut by 1 base, the J end by 0 bases, with 22 bases between. CDR3 protein: CASSPLGQGPITVSGNTIYF. The CDR3 nucleotides read TGTGCCAGCTCACCACTTGGGCAGGGCCCCATAACCGTCTCTGGAAACACCATATATTTT.

This chain joins TRBV28 and TRBJ1-2; TRBD1 aligns across 8 bases. Trimming removed 0 bases from V and 3 bases from J; junction bases left unmatched: 9. The CDR3 length is 17 residues. Per the germline V gene, CDR1 is MDHEN and CDR2 is SYDVKM. The CDR3 region has the DNA TGTGCCAGCAGTTTATGGGGCAGGGGGCGCGTTTACTATGGCTACACCTTC. Protein: CASSLWGRGRVYYGYTF.

The rearrangement joins TRBV4-1 to TRBJ1-5; no reliable D call. This CDR3 comprises 14 residues. Between the trimmed V and J ends, which lost 7 bases and 0 bases, there was a span of 10 bases. From germline, CDR1 is MGHRA and CDR2 YSYEKL. Here the CDR3 reads CASNGGYSNQPQHF. The CDR3 nucleotides are TGCGCCAGCAATGGAGGCTATAGCAATCAGCCCCAGCATTTT.

The chain links TRBV7-9 to TRBJ1-2, with 10 bases matching TRBD1. J was trimmed by 13 bases and V by 5 bases; bases with no gene match: 16. CDR1 and CDR2 (germline): SEHNR, FQNEAQ (reference sequence). The CDR3 consists of 15 residues. The DNA for the CDR3 is TGTGCCAGCAGCCAACTGATCCGGGACAGGGGATTGGGCACCTTC. Translation gives CASSQLIRDRGLGTF.

The chain links TRBV28 to TRBJ2-7; 8 bases are shared with TRBD2. The J segment lost 3 bases and the V segment lost 2 bases, leaving 3 bases of the junction unmatched. The CDR3 has 14 amino acids. Germline CDR1 MDHEN, CDR2 SYDVKM. The CDR3 DNA reads TGTGCCAGCAGTTTACGGGAGGGATACTACGAGCAGTACTTC. Translated: CASSLREGYYEQYF.

This clone has a handful of counts. This chain joins TRBV15 and TRBJ1-3, with a possible D match to TRBD1 (6 bases). The CDR3 runs to 17 residues. CDR1 is LNHNV and CDR2 is YYDKDF in the germline V gene (reference sequence). V lost 0 bases and J 1 base, leaving 13 bases between the germline ends. The CDR3 coding sequence is TGTGCCACCAGCAGAGATGGGGGGGCCCAGTCTGGAAACACCATATATTTT. As protein: CATSRDGGAQSGNTIYF.

The CDR3 nucleotides are TGTGCCAGCAGCCTCTGGGAGGGTGAGCAGTTCTTC. It codes for CASSLWEGEQFF. The chain joins TRBV7-8 to TRBJ2-1; 7 bases map to TRBD2. From germline, CDR1 is SGHVS and CDR2 FQNEAQ. CDR3 length: 12 residues. V was clipped by 5 bases and J by 9 bases; unmatched bases: 4. The complete variable domain, with remaining parts taken from reference TRBV7-8 and TRBJ2-1, reads GAGVSQSPRYKVAKRGQDVALRCDPISGHVSLFWYQQALGQGPEFLTYFQNEAQLDKSGLPSDRFFAERPEGSVSTLKIQRTQQEDSAVYLCASSLWEGEQFFGPGTRLTVL.

This clone was observed a single time. This rearrangement joins TRBV5-1 to TRBJ1-2; 9 bases agree with TRBD1. This CDR3 has 15 amino acids. The V segment lost 3 bases and the J segment 0 bases; nucleotides outside the gene matches: 3. Germline CDR1 and CDR2: SGHRS and YFSETQ. This CDR3 is CASSWDRASNYGYTF. In nucleotides, the CDR3 is TGCGCCAGCAGCTGGGACAGGGCCTCTAACTATGGCTACACCTTC.

The chain has TRBV5-5 and TRBJ2-5; 7 bases map to TRBD1. The trim removed 4 bases at V and 1 base at J, leaving 4 bases unmatched. The CDR3 is 14 amino acids. Per the germline V gene, CDR1 is SGHKS and CDR2 is YYEKEE (reference sequence). The CDR3 DNA is TGTGCCAGCAGCGGTGGACAGGTCCAAGAGACCCAGTACTTC. Translating gives CASSGGQVQETQYF.

CDR3 nucleotides: TGTGCCAGTAGTTACAGGGGGCTTTATTCACCCCTCCACTTT. As protein: CASSYRGLYSPLHF. The rearrangement joins TRBV19 to TRBJ1-6, with 9 bases identical to TRBD1. The length of the CDR3 is 14 residues. V dropped 5 bases and J dropped 8; count of bases not matched to a gene: 4. CDR1 LNHDA and CDR2 SQIVND come from the germline V gene (reference sequence).

CDR3 DNA sequence: TGTGCCAGCAGCCGGTACAGGGAGATAAACAATGAGCAGTTCTTC. Protein: CASSRYREINNEQFF. J is TRBJ2-1 and V is TRBV4-2, with a tentative D call TRBD1 (6 bases). V lost 4 bases and J lost 5, with 15 bases in between. Germline V gives CDR1 LGHNA, CDR2 YNFKEQ. This CDR3 is built from 15 residues.

The chain recombines TRBV7-3 with TRBJ2-7, with D perhaps matching TRBD1 (6 bases). V was cut by 3 bases and J by 3 bases, with 15 bases left in between. In germline, CDR1 is SGHTA, CDR2 FQGTGA. This CDR3 region has 15 residues. The CDR3 nucleotides read TGTGCCAGCAGCTTGGGTCAGGGGTCAAACTACGAGCAGTACTTC. This translates into CASSLGQGSNYEQYF.

This chain uses TRBV5-1 with TRBJ2-1; no reliable D call. Germline loops: CDR1 SGHRS, CDR2 YFSETQ. V lost 0 bases and J lost 7, with 14 bases in between. CDR3 length equals 15 residues. Written as DNA, the CDR3 is TGCGCCAGCAGCTTGGTACCGAAGAACGGGAATGAGCAGTTCTTC. Translating it yields CASSLVPKNGNEQFF.

Of note for this clone: Other DNA sequences in the sample encode the same CDR3. The J gene is TRBJ1-6, the V gene TRBV28, with TRBD1 as a possible D gene (6 bases). The CDR3 runs to 14 residues. Germline-derived CDR1 and CDR2 are MDHEN and SYDVKM. V lost 4 bases to trimming and J lost 4 bases, with 8 bases between them. The CDR3 bases are TGTGCCAGCAGTTCAGGACAGTATAATTCACCCCTCCACTTT. It encodes CASSSGQYNSPLHF.